This entry lists 28 T cell receptor beta chains sequenced from one sample in a study of cytomegalovirus exposure and HLA in healthy donors. In the PCR, 60 Vbeta and 13 Jbeta primers were used. Sequencing used immunoSEQ multiplex PCR; TCRdb keeps in-frame clones, though not all of them. The sample consists of about 190,000 clones, around 87% of them appearing once. The source material was PBMCs. These receptors originate from a boy aged 2 to 10 in good health and CMV-seronegative.

V usage is TRBV5-4 and J usage is TRBJ1-2; TRBD1 aligns across 7 bases. The CDR3 is 12 amino acids. Germline CDR1 reads SGHNT; CDR2 reads YYREEE (reference sequence). V shed 7 bases and J 3 bases; nucleotides not matched to a gene: 3. The CDR3: CASAGGDYGYTF. The CDR3 nucleotides are TGTGCCAGCGCAGGGGGTGACTATGGCTACACCTTC.

This chain joins TRBV9 and TRBJ2-3; TRBD2 aligns across 10 bases. The V and J ends lost 6 bases and 3 bases, in that order; junction bases with no gene match: 7. CDR1 and CDR2 from the germline V gene are SGDLS and YYNGEE. CDR3 size: 15 residues. The CDR3 reads CASTPAGGPTDTQYF. CDR3 in DNA: TGTGCCAGCACCCCAGCGGGAGGGCCAACAGATACGCAGTATTTT. The whole variable domain, remainder taken from reference TRBV9 and TRBJ2-3, is DSGVTQTPKHLITATGQRVTLRCSPRSGDLSVYWYQQSLDQGLQFLIQYYNGEERAKGNILERFSAQQFPDLHSELNLSSLELGDSALYFCASTPAGGPTDTQYFGPGTRLTVL.

The chain couples TRBV30 to TRBJ1-4, with TRBD1 identical over 9 bases. V trimming: 5 bases; J trimming: 6 bases; junction bases outside the gene matches: 7. There are 14 residues in the CDR3. Germline CDR1 GTSNPN, CDR2 SVGIG (reference sequence). The CDR3 sequence is CAWGGQGGHEKLFF. CDR3 coding DNA: TGTGCCTGGGGGGGACAGGGAGGGCATGAAAAACTGTTTTTT. Full variable domain (missing parts from reference TRBV30 and TRBJ1-4): SQTIHQWPATLVQPVGSPLSLECTVEGTSNPNLYWYRQAAGRGLQLLFYSVGIGQISSEVPQNLSASRPQDRQFILSSKKLLLSDSGFYLCAWGGQGGHEKLFFGSGTQLSVL.

The genes are TRBV15 and TRBJ2-3; 13 bases agree with TRBD2. The germline CDR1 and CDR2 sequences are LNHNV and YYDKDF (reference sequence). The ends lost 0 bases at V and 9 bases at J; junction bases unmatched: 6. This CDR3 spans 16 amino acids. The CDR3 DNA reads as TGTGCCACCAGCAGAGATACTAGCGGGGGGGCGGGGACGCAGTATTTT. Translation: CATSRDTSGGAGTQYF.

V usage is TRBV4-1 and J usage is TRBJ1-2, with D possibly TRBD1 on 6 matching bases. Germline CDR1 reads MGHRA; CDR2 reads YSYEKL. The CDR3 is 16 residues long. V was trimmed by 2 bases and J by 6 bases, leaving 19 bases between them. CDR3 bases: TGCGCCAGCAGCCAACCCTGGCGGGGGCAAGGGAATGGCTACACCTTC. Its translation: CASSQPWRGQGNGYTF.

The gene calls are TRBV11-3 and TRBJ2-3, with 7 nucleotides matching TRBD1. The junction had 7 bases not matched to a gene; V was cut back by 1 base and J by 0 bases. The CDR3 sequence is 17 residues long. Per germline, CDR1 SGHNT and CDR2 YENEEA. The CDR3 here is CASSLGDRTPSTDTQYF. The CDR3 DNA reads TGTGCCAGCAGCTTAGGGGACAGAACCCCTAGCACAGATACGCAGTATTTT.

This chain connects TRBV7-8 to TRBJ2-2, with 9 bases matching TRBD2. With 5 bases clipped from V and 1 base from J, the junction kept 14 bases outside the gene matches. This CDR3 spans 19 amino acids. In germline, CDR1 is SGHVS, CDR2 FQNEAQ. In DNA form, the CDR3 reads TGTGCCAGCAGCCCTCTCAGGGCTAGCGGGACCCGGAACACCGGGGAGCTGTTTTTT. Protein sequence: CASSPLRASGTRNTGELFF.

This clone has only one observation. The chain is built from TRBV6-1 and TRBJ1-1; TRBD1 agrees at 11 bases. The J segment lost 6 bases and the V segment lost 6 bases, leaving 3 bases of the junction unmatched. This CDR3 has 13 amino acids. The germline CDR1 and CDR2 sequences are MNHNS and SASEGT. Here the CDR3 reads CASSWDRGSEAFF. CDR3 DNA: TGTGCCAGCAGCTGGGACAGGGGGTCTGAAGCTTTCTTT.

The rearrangement uses TRBV7-6 and TRBJ1-3; the match to TRBD1 covers 8 bases. This CDR3 spans 15 amino acids. After removal of 7 bases from V and 0 bases from J, the junction contained 5 bases not matched to a gene. Germline V lookup: CDR1 SGHVS, CDR2 FNYEAQ. This chain's CDR3 is CASKRDRLSGNTIYF. CDR3 DNA: TGTGCCAGCAAGAGGGACAGGCTCTCTGGAAACACCATATATTTT.

This chain joins TRBV2 and TRBJ1-2, with D perhaps matching TRBD1 (6 bases). Germline V gene data show CDR1 as SNHLY and CDR2 as FYNNEI. Trimming left V 10 bases short and J 6 bases short, with 12 bases between. This CDR3 is 11 amino acids long. The chain's CDR3 is CATSGTHGYTF. The CDR3 DNA reads TGTGCCACGTCCGGGACACATGGCTACACCTTC.

This clone was picked up one time. The rearrangement uses TRBV5-1 and TRBJ2-7, with D possibly matching TRBD2 (6 bases). This CDR3 spans 15 amino acids. Germline lookup yields CDR1 SGHRS and CDR2 YFSETQ. V was clipped by 0 bases and J by 5 bases, with 15 bases between them. CDR3: CASSLGGGGNNEQYF. DNA for the CDR3: TGCGCCAGCAGCTTGGGGGGTGGAGGGAACAACGAGCAGTACTTC.

The genes are TRBV28 and TRBJ1-1; D may be TRBD1 (6 bases). Germline V gene lookup returns CDR1 MDHEN and CDR2 SYDVKM. V shed 1 base and J shed 8 bases, with 11 bases lying between them. This CDR3 region has 13 residues. CDR3 loop: CASSLLGAGEAFF. CDR3 nucleotide sequence: TGTGCCAGCAGTTTATTGGGGGCTGGCGAAGCTTTCTTT.

The rearrangement uses TRBV28 and TRBJ2-1; 8 positions match TRBD2. The CDR3 has 15 residues. CDR1 and CDR2 (germline): MDHEN, SYDVKM. V lost 6 bases and J lost 4; bases outside the gene matches: 8. For the CDR3, the DNA is TGTGCCAGCAGCCGGCGGGAGGAAGGATACAATGAGCAGTTCTTC. Encoded protein: CASSRREEGYNEQFF.

The V call is TRBV9, the J call TRBJ2-7; 8 bases are a match to TRBD1. J was trimmed by 3 bases and V by 3 bases; bases with no gene match: 8. CDR1 and CDR2 (germline): SGDLS, YYNGEE. This CDR3 is 15 amino acids long. The DNA of the CDR3 is TGTGCCAGCAGCGCCGGATCAGGGGGCAGCTACGAGCAGTACTTC. Translating it yields CASSAGSGGSYEQYF.

Concerning this clone itself: The same CDR3 arises from other DNA sequences in this sample as well. J is TRBJ1-1 and V is TRBV2; D is perhaps TRBD1 (6 bases). The CDR3 length is 13 residues. CDR1 is SNHLY and CDR2 is FYNNEI in the germline V gene. Between the trimmed V and J ends, which lost 6 bases and 1 base, there was a span of 9 bases. The CDR3 reads CASRGQSNTEAFF. The DNA for the CDR3 is TGTGCCAGCAGAGGACAGTCGAACACTGAAGCTTTCTTT.

The chain is built from TRBV5-4 and TRBJ2-7; TRBD2 agrees at 7 bases. CDR1 and CDR2 from the germline V gene are SGHNT and YYREEE (reference sequence). The CDR3 has 15 residues. V dropped 0 bases and J dropped 3; count of bases not matched to a gene: 6. The CDR3 sequence: CASSLGREEVYEQYF. Here the CDR3 DNA reads TGTGCCAGCAGCTTGGGACGGGAGGAGGTCTACGAGCAGTACTTC.

This sequence joins TRBV5-1 and TRBJ1-6; the D is unclear. Germline values: CDR1 SGHRS, CDR2 YFSETQ. Trimming cost V 3 bases and J 7 bases, with 14 bases left between them. The CDR3 consists of 15 residues. CDR3 sequence reads: CASSSGTTLNSPLHF. The CDR3 DNA is TGCGCCAGCAGCTCGGGAACGACCCTAAATTCACCCCTCCACTTT.

The rearrangement uses TRBV7-9 and TRBJ2-5; TRBD2 agrees at 7 bases. The V and J ends lost 5 bases and 1 base, in that order; junction bases with no gene match: 13. This CDR3 is 17 amino acids long. Per the germline V gene, CDR1 is SEHNR and CDR2 is FQNEAQ (reference sequence). The CDR3 reads CASSPSVAGPSQETQYF. CDR3 coding DNA: TGTGCCAGCAGCCCATCGGTAGCGGGCCCCTCCCAAGAGACCCAGTACTTC.

The chain couples TRBV19 to TRBJ2-1, with 7 positions matching TRBD2. Germline CDR1 and CDR2: LNHDA and SQIVND (reference sequence). The CDR3 has 15 residues. The V segment lost 6 bases and the J segment 0 bases; nucleotides outside the gene matches: 5. DNA of the CDR3: TGTGCCAGTAGACTCCGACTAGCCTCCTACAATGAGCAGTTCTTC. This gives the protein CASRLRLASYNEQFF.

V usage is TRBV30 and J usage is TRBJ2-1; TRBD2 is a possible D gene (5 bases). The CDR3 totals 11 residues. V shed 2 bases and J shed 9 bases, with 8 bases lying between them. Germline assignment: CDR1 GTSNPN and CDR2 SVGIG (reference sequence). The CDR3 protein is CAWSREGEQFF. The DNA of the CDR3 is TGTGCCTGGAGTCGGGAAGGTGAGCAGTTCTTC.

The chain links TRBV7-9 to TRBJ2-7; 9 bases match TRBD1. Trimming took 1 base from V and 7 from J; bases not matched to a gene: 11. From germline, CDR1 is SEHNR and CDR2 FQNEAQ (reference sequence). CDR3 length: 16 amino acids. The DNA of the CDR3 is TGTGCCAGCAGCTTAGTTGGGGGACAGGGCGTAGAGGAGCAGTACTTC. Protein: CASSLVGGQGVEEQYF.

Notes on this clone: This CDR3 is also generated by other DNA sequences in the sample. CDR3 nucleotide sequence: TGTGCCAGCTCACCCCTAGTGGCGGATACGCAGTATTTT. Its translation is CASSPLVADTQYF. The rearrangement links TRBV18 to TRBJ2-3; D not certain. The V gene lost 3 bases and the J gene lost 6 bases, with 10 bases spanning the gap. Germline-derived CDR1 and CDR2 are KGHSH and LQKENI. The CDR3 loop spans 13 amino acids.

The chain joins TRBV27 to TRBJ1-2; a weak D match, TRBD1 (5 bases). CDR1 and CDR2 from the germline V gene are MNHEY and SMNVEV (reference sequence). Deletions cut 3 bases from V and 4 bases from J, with 12 bases between. The CDR3 totals 14 residues. The CDR3 DNA follows: TGTGCCAGCAGTTTGGATGCGGGGGGCTATGGCTACACCTTC. This translates into CASSLDAGGYGYTF.

The gene calls are TRBV6-4 and TRBJ1-5; 12 nucleotides line up with TRBD1. Germline V gene sequence: CDR1 MRHNA, CDR2 SNTAGT. The CDR3 is 16 amino acids. V shed 8 bases, J shed 2 bases, and the junction held 7 bases outside the gene matches. The CDR3 nucleotides read TGTGCCAGCGCCGGGACAGGGGGCACGGGCAATCAGCCCCAGCATTTT. It specifies CASAGTGGTGNQPQHF.

The sample holds one count of this clone. The rearrangement joins TRBV6-1 to TRBJ2-3, with D possibly TRBD1 on 5 matching bases. The germline V gene has CDR1 MNHNS and CDR2 SASEGT. The V end was cut by 2 bases, the J end by 5 bases, with 8 bases between. There are 13 residues in the CDR3. The CDR3 region is CASSEWGRDTQYF. The CDR3, as DNA: TGTGCCAGCAGTGAATGGGGCAGAGATACGCAGTATTTT.

CDR3: CASSLVLNTEAFF. The CDR3 DNA is TGTGCCAGCAGCTTAGTATTGAACACTGAAGCTTTCTTT. The gene calls are TRBV7-9 and TRBJ1-1; D gene ambiguous. V lost 1 base to trimming and J lost 0 bases, with 3 bases between them. The CDR3 covers 13 residues. Germline values: CDR1 SEHNR, CDR2 FQNEAQ (reference sequence).

This chain connects TRBV28 to TRBJ1-5; maybe TRBD1 (5 bases). This CDR3 has 14 amino acids. Trimming took off 3 bases at V and 4 bases at J, with 10 bases between the two ends. Germline CDR1 is MDHEN and CDR2 is SYDVKM. CDR3 sequence (DNA): TGTGCCAGCAGTTTCGGGGGGGAAAATCAGCCCCAGCATTTT. Protein: CASSFGGENQPQHF.

The J gene is TRBJ2-2, the V gene TRBV29-1, with D tentatively TRBD1 (6 bases). Per germline, CDR1 SQVTM and CDR2 ANQGSEA. The CDR3 covers 12 residues. Trimming pared 5 bases from V and 6 bases from J, leaving 10 bases between. The CDR3, as DNA: TGCAGCGTTCGTCAGGGGTCCGGGGAGCTGTTTTTT. Translated: CSVRQGSGELFF.